Shown below are 13 T cell receptor beta chains from a single sample sequenced in a study of T cell changes during pregnancy in multiple sclerosis. Sequencing was performed with immunoSEQ multiplex PCR; in TCRdb, only in-frame clones are kept and a portion is missing. This table has approximately 28,000 clones, roughly 84% appearing once. This sample comprised CD8+ T cells from peripheral blood mononuclear cells, obtained after pregnancy. The receptors derive from a female donor with multiple sclerosis, enrolled in a pregnancy study.

The CDR3 reads CASGGTGATGELFF. As DNA, the CDR3 is TGTGCCAGCGGGGGCACAGGGGCCACCGGGGAGCTGTTTTTT. The J gene is TRBJ2-2, the V gene TRBV9; 7 positions match TRBD1. This CDR3 contains 14 residues. The trim removed 7 bases at V and 4 bases at J, leaving 7 bases unmatched. The germline V gene encodes CDR1 SGDLS and CDR2 YYNGEE.

This chain links TRBV7-2 with TRBJ2-3, with TRBD2 identical over 9 bases. Trimming cost V 1 base and J 1 base; bases outside gene matches: 3. The germline V gene encodes CDR1 SGHTA and CDR2 FQGNSA. This CDR3 has 16 residues. CDR3 residues: CASSLVPSGGTDTQYF. CDR3 DNA: TGTGCCAGCAGCTTAGTTCCTAGCGGGGGCACAGATACGCAGTATTTT.

V and J are TRBV27 and TRBJ2-5; possible D gene TRBD1, 6 bases. The end of the DNA aligns better with TRBJ2-7, so the J call may be wrong. CDR1 and CDR2 from the germline V gene are MNHEY and SMNVEV (reference sequence). The CDR3 runs to 16 residues. CDR3 in amino acids: CASSLSMGAGTYEQYF. CDR3 DNA: TGTGCCAGCAGTTTATCGATGGGGGCCGGGACCTACGAGCAGTACTTC.

The chain combines TRBV29-1 with TRBJ2-5; 10 nucleotides line up with TRBD1. This CDR3 spans 15 amino acids. The germline CDR1 and CDR2 sequences are SQVTM and ANQGSEA. V shed 4 bases and J 4 bases; nucleotides not matched to a gene: 9. CDR3 residues: CSVVPRQGAGETQYF. CDR3 coding DNA: TGCAGCGTTGTTCCCCGACAGGGGGCAGGAGAGACCCAGTACTTC. The whole variable domain, filled in from reference TRBV29-1 and TRBJ2-5, reads SAVISQKPSRDICQRGTSLTIQCQVDSQVTMMFWYRQQPGQSLTLIATANQGSEATYESGFVIDKFPISRPNLTFSTLTVSNMSPEDSSIYLCSVVPRQGAGETQYFGPGTRLLVL.

The CDR3 coding sequence is TGTGCCAGCAGCCTGAGATATGGCTACACCTTC. Amino acids: CASSLRYGYTF. The rearrangement uses TRBV5-5 and TRBJ1-2; D gene uncertain. Trimming took off 4 bases at V and 5 bases at J, with 6 bases between the two ends. The CDR3 extends over 11 amino acids. Germline CDR1 reads SGHKS; CDR2 reads YYEKEE (reference sequence).

The chain employs TRBV6-6 and TRBJ2-7; D may be TRBD1 (6 bases). This CDR3 is built from 13 residues. CDR1 MNHNY and CDR2 SVGAGI come from the germline V gene (reference sequence). V lost 2 bases and J 6 bases, leaving 11 bases between the germline ends. The CDR3 DNA reads as TGTGCCAGCAGTTACGGCACAGGGATCGAGCAGTACTTC. It is translated as CASSYGTGIEQYF.

The V gene is TRBV4-1, the J gene TRBJ1-1, with D unresolved. V lost 4 bases and J 2 bases, leaving 11 bases between the germline ends. CDR3 length equals 14 residues. In germline, CDR1 is MGHRA, CDR2 YSYEKL. The CDR3 sequence is CASSPLPVNTEAFF. CDR3 sequence (DNA): TGCGCCAGCAGCCCTCTTCCGGTCAACACTGAAGCTTTCTTT.

V and J are TRBV30 and TRBJ2-3; TRBD2 aligns across 8 bases. The trim removed 0 bases at V and 2 bases at J, leaving 4 bases unmatched. The CDR3 length is 15 residues. Germline lookup yields CDR1 GTSNPN and CDR2 SVGIG (reference sequence). CDR3 residues: CAWSVAGDNTDTQYF. The CDR3 nucleotides are TGTGCCTGGAGTGTAGCGGGGGATAACACAGATACGCAGTATTTT.

The chain combines TRBV10-2 with TRBJ2-4; tentatively, D is TRBD2 (5 bases). CDR3 length: 18 amino acids. Germline-derived CDR1 and CDR2 are WSHSY and SAAADI. Trimming shortened V by 1 base and J by 0 bases, and 16 bases separated the two germline ends. The CDR3 DNA follows: TGCGCCAGCAGTGAGTGGCAGGAGGTGTCTCTAGCCAAAAACATTCAGTACTTC. The encoded protein is CASSEWQEVSLAKNIQYF.

CDR3 coding DNA: TGTGCCAGCAGTGAGTCTATGGGCAGCAATCAGCCCCAGCATTTT. Translated, it gives CASSESMGSNQPQHF. The V gene is TRBV6-1, the J gene TRBJ1-5; D is unresolved. The CDR3 sequence is 15 residues long. The V and J ends lost 3 bases and 1 base respectively, with 10 bases between them. CDR1 and CDR2 (germline): MNHNS, SASEGT.

The chain couples TRBV19 to TRBJ1-1, with 12 bases lining up with TRBD1. This CDR3 has 14 residues. Germline values: CDR1 LNHDA, CDR2 SQIVND (reference sequence). The ends lost 11 bases at V and 5 bases at J; junction bases unmatched: 9. CDR3 residues: CACRDRGRGTEAFF. The DNA of the CDR3 is TGTGCCTGCCGGGACAGGGGGCGCGGAACTGAAGCTTTCTTT.

The chain combines TRBV10-3 with TRBJ2-2; maybe TRBD1 (5 bases). Per the germline V gene, CDR1 is ENHRY and CDR2 is SYGVKD. V was cut by 8 bases and J by 7 bases, with 8 bases left in between. CDR3 length equals 11 residues. CDR3 sequence (DNA): TGTGCCATCCAGGGCCTCGGGGAGCTGTTTTTT. It yields the protein CAIQGLGELFF.

The rearrangement joins TRBV5-6 to TRBJ2-7, with 8 bases aligning to TRBD1. Germline V gene lookup returns CDR1 SGHDT and CDR2 YYEEEE. The CDR3 sequence is 14 residues long. The J segment lost 4 bases and the V segment lost 2 bases, leaving 5 bases of the junction unmatched. CDR3 amino acids: CASSLANRGYEQYF. CDR3 coding DNA: TGTGCCAGCAGCTTAGCAAACAGGGGGTACGAGCAGTACTTC. Filled out from reference TRBV5-6 and TRBJ2-7, the complete variable domain reads DAGVTQSPTHLIKTRGQQVTLRCSPKSGHDTVSWYQQALGQGPQFIFQYYEEEERQRGNFPDRFSGHQFPNYSSELNVNALLLGDSALYLCASSLANRGYEQYFGPGTRLTVT.